This TCR beta chain emerged from a study of blood T cell repertoires in COVID-19. Overall study: Acute-phase and convalescent COVID-19 samples originated in the United States, Italy and Spain. Nucleic acid was either cDNA or gDNA, and it came from T cells, B-cell-depleted T cells, or PBMCs.

Original data processing: Reference gene primers were amplified, and this amplification served to estimate nucleated cell counts. TCRdb's copy holds only in-frame clones and misses some; the assay was immunoSEQ multiplex PCR. Clone size and the V and J calls come from that table; the DNA yielded D and trimming. The repertoire holds 200,000 to 250,000 clones, with 70% to 90% as singletons. The length of the CDR3 is 12 residues. Germline lookup yields CDR1 SGDLS and CDR2 YYNGEE. The ends were cut back, 3 bases at V and 10 bases at J, with 11 bases in the middle. Sequences were obtained from peripheral blood. The receptor was isolated from a man between 60 and 70 years old with acute or convalescent COVID-19. V gene TRBV9 combines with J gene TRBJ2-1; D remains unclear. Here the CDR3 DNA reads TGTGCCAGCAGCGCCCACCCCGGGGAGCAGTTCTTC. This gives the protein CASSAHPGEQFF.